The 22 T cell receptor beta chains presented below share a single source sample, sequenced in a study of cytomegalovirus exposure and HLA in healthy donors. Vbeta (60) and Jbeta (13) primers were used in the PCR. This table comes from immunoSEQ multiplex PCR, and its TCRdb copy is limited to in-frame clones, with some not included. The repertoire holds 150,000 to 180,000 clones, with more than 75% as singletons. Sequenced input: PBMCs. These receptors all stem from a man aged 30 to 45 in good health and CMV-seropositive.

There are a few counts of this clone. The J gene is TRBJ2-7, the V gene TRBV28; TRBD1 matches 10 bases. The V segment lost 4 bases and the J segment 3 bases; nucleotides outside the gene matches: 9. Germline lookup yields CDR1 MDHEN and CDR2 SYDVKM. The CDR3 runs to 16 residues. In nucleotides, the CDR3 is TGTGCCAGCAGTTCGCCTTCCGGGACAGGGGTCTACGAGCAGTACTTC. The encoded protein is CASSSPSGTGVYEQYF. The whole variable domain, remainder taken from reference TRBV28 and TRBJ2-7, is DVKVTQSSRYLVKRTGEKVFLECVQDMDHENMFWYRQDPGLGLRLIYFSYDVKMKEKGDIPEGYSVSREKKERFSLILESASTNQTSMYLCASSSPSGTGVYEQYFGPGTRLTVT.

The chain links TRBV9 to TRBJ2-2, with D possibly being TRBD2 (5 bases). The CDR3 runs to 16 residues. V lost 10 bases and J lost 1, with 20 bases in between. Germline V gene sequence: CDR1 SGDLS, CDR2 YYNGEE. The CDR3 coding sequence is TGTGCCTCGGCACCGACCGCCGGAGGGAACACCGGGGAGCTGTTTTTT. It is translated as CASAPTAGGNTGELFF.

The chain employs TRBV6-1 and TRBJ2-7, with TRBD1 matching over 9 bases. There are 15 residues in the CDR3. Unmatched junction bases numbered 6, after V lost 4 bases and J lost 2 bases. Germline values: CDR1 MNHNS, CDR2 SASEGT. The CDR3 DNA reads TGTGCCAGCAGTGGAGTGGGGACAGGGCCCTACGAGCAGTACTTC. Translation gives CASSGVGTGPYEQYF.

CDR3 protein: CASSLVLPETQYF. CDR3 in DNA: TGTGCCAGCAGCTTAGTACTCCCTGAGACCCAGTACTTC. J is TRBJ2-5 and V is TRBV7-2; no definite D call. This CDR3 has 13 residues. CDR1 SGHTA and CDR2 FQGNSA come from the germline V gene. Trimming pared 1 base from V and 5 bases from J, leaving 8 bases between.

DNA for the CDR3: TGTGCCAGCTCACCCTCCTTTGGGGCTGGCTACGAGCAGTACTTC. This encodes CASSPSFGAGYEQYF. The J gene is TRBJ2-7, the V gene TRBV18, with a weak D call TRBD1 (5 bases). V lost 3 bases and J lost 3, with 15 bases in between. Germline V CDR1 and CDR2: KGHSH, LQKENI. The CDR3 length is 15 residues.

This clone was detected once. The chain combines TRBV27 with TRBJ2-5; TRBD2 agrees at 7 bases. The DNA end is more similar to TRBJ2-7, so the J call may be wrong. Germline loops: CDR1 MNHEY, CDR2 SMNVEV (reference sequence). The CDR3 runs 14 residues. The CDR3 spells CASSLGDYNHEQYF. The CDR3 nucleotides are TGTGCCAGCAGTTTAGGGGACTACAACCACGAGCAGTACTTC.

This chain joins TRBV9 and TRBJ2-6; 7 bases are a match to TRBD2. Germline-derived CDR1 and CDR2 are SGDLS and YYNGEE. J was trimmed by 0 bases and V by 4 bases; bases with no gene match: 13. There are 19 residues in the CDR3. The CDR3 nucleotides are TGTGCCAGCAGCCCCCAAGTGGGGGGGGGAGGCTCTGGGGCCAACGTCCTGACTTTC. Translated, it gives CASSPQVGGGGSGANVLTF. The whole variable domain, filled in from reference TRBV9 and TRBJ2-6, reads DSGVTQTPKHLITATGQRVTLRCSPRSGDLSVYWYQQSLDQGLQFLIQYYNGEERAKGNILERFSAQQFPDLHSELNLSSLELGDSALYFCASSPQVGGGGSGANVLTFGAGSRLTVL.

The rearrangement joins TRBV27 to TRBJ2-2, with TRBD1 matching over 7 bases. V lost 6 bases and J lost 3; bases outside the gene matches: 16. The CDR3 is 18 amino acids. From germline, CDR1 is MNHEY and CDR2 SMNVEV (reference sequence). The CDR3 protein is CASRSDPETGVDTGELFF. As DNA, the CDR3 is TGTGCCAGCAGATCCGACCCAGAAACAGGGGTCGACACCGGGGAGCTGTTTTTT.

The chain joins TRBV4-1 to TRBJ1-4; a possible D gene is TRBD1 (6 bases). There are 14 residues in the CDR3. Trimming stripped 0 bases from V and 6 bases from J, with 8 bases between. The V gene's germline CDR1 is MGHRA and CDR2 YSYEKL. Here the CDR3 reads CASSQDAGDEKLFF. The CDR3 DNA reads TGCGCCAGCAGCCAAGATGCAGGGGATGAAAAACTGTTTTTT.

The chain carries TRBV7-2 and TRBJ1-6; D call uncertain. This CDR3 contains 14 residues. Germline V gene data show CDR1 as SGHTA and CDR2 as FQGNSA. Trimming left V 5 bases short and J 7 bases short, with 12 bases between. In DNA form, the CDR3 reads TGTGCCAGCAGCATGACATCCCAAAATTCACCCCTCCACTTT. Protein: CASSMTSQNSPLHF.

CDR3 bases: TGTGCCAGCAGCTTATTCCGGACAGTAAGCTACGAGCAGTACTTC. This codes for CASSLFRTVSYEQYF. This rearrangement joins TRBV7-9 to TRBJ2-7; TRBD1 might be the D (6 bases). Trimming pared 2 bases from V and 3 bases from J, leaving 14 bases between. This CDR3 region has 15 residues. Germline CDR1 and CDR2: SEHNR and FQNEAQ (reference sequence).

V is TRBV13 and J is TRBJ2-7, with 10 bases fitting TRBD2. The CDR3 runs 15 residues. Germline loops: CDR1 PRHDT, CDR2 FYEKMQ (reference sequence). V was pared by 2 bases and J by 4 bases, with 5 bases of the junction left unmatched. CDR3: CASSLSSGSRYEQYF. CDR3 nucleotide sequence: TGTGCCAGCAGCTTATCTAGCGGGAGTAGGTACGAGCAGTACTTC.

The chain carries TRBV5-1 and TRBJ1-1; possible D gene TRBD1, 6 bases. V lost 3 bases and J 4 bases, leaving 19 bases between the germline ends. The CDR3 totals 16 residues. The germline CDR1 and CDR2 sequences are SGHRS and YFSETQ. In nucleotides, the CDR3 is TGCGCCAGCAGCTCCCGGGACACCACCTTTAGCACTGAAGCTTTCTTT. Translation: CASSSRDTTFSTEAFF.

The chain couples TRBV7-6 to TRBJ2-3; D remains unclear. The CDR3 loop spans 15 amino acids. Germline V gene sequence: CDR1 SGHVS, CDR2 FNYEAQ. V lost 7 bases to trimming and J lost 2 bases, with 16 bases between them. The CDR3 is CASTSLGINTDTQYF. The CDR3 DNA reads TGTGCCAGCACCTCCCTGGGCATAAACACAGATACGCAGTATTTT.

In its sample, this clone was seen once. The V gene is TRBV7-9, the J gene TRBJ1-3; D remains unclear. CDR1 is SEHNR and CDR2 is FQNEAQ in the germline V gene (reference sequence). This CDR3 contains 13 residues. Deletions cut 4 bases from V and 2 bases from J, with 6 bases between. CDR3 residues: CASSSSPGNTIYF. The CDR3, as DNA: TGTGCCAGCAGCTCCTCCCCTGGAAACACCATATATTTT. The whole variable domain, filled in from reference TRBV7-9 and TRBJ1-3, reads DTGVSQNPRHKITKRGQNVTFRCDPISEHNRLYWYRQTLGQGPEFLTYFQNEAQLEKSRLLSDRFSAERPKGSFSTLEIQRTEQGDSAMYLCASSSSPGNTIYFGEGSWLTVV.

The chain couples TRBV15 to TRBJ2-1; D perhaps matches TRBD2 (6 bases). Between the trimmed V and J ends, which lost 5 bases and 5 bases, there was a span of 19 bases. This CDR3 region has 16 residues. Germline V lookup: CDR1 LNHNV, CDR2 YYDKDF (reference sequence). The CDR3 DNA reads as TGTGCCACCAGCGGCGGTGGGGGGACGCCTCACAATGAGCAGTTCTTC. This translates into CATSGGGGTPHNEQFF. Full variable domain (remainder filled in from reference TRBV15 and TRBJ2-1): DAMVIQNPRYQVTQFGKPVTLSCSQTLNHNVMYWYQQKSSQAPKLLFHYYDKDFNNEADTPDNFQSRRPNTSFCFLDIRSPGLGDTAMYLCATSGGGGTPHNEQFFGPGTRLTVL.

This clone showed up just a few times. The chain has TRBV4-1 and TRBJ1-4, with D possibly TRBD1 on 6 matching bases. Germline V gene data show CDR1 as MGHRA and CDR2 as YSYEKL. The CDR3 is 14 amino acids. V gave up 3 bases and J gave up 6 bases, with 11 bases separating them. The CDR3 region has the DNA TGCGCCAGCAGCCACCATGGACAGTATGAAAAACTGTTTTTT. Its translation is CASSHHGQYEKLFF.

The chain couples TRBV5-1 to TRBJ1-1, with a weak D call TRBD1 (6 bases). CDR1 is SGHRS and CDR2 is YFSETQ in the germline V gene. This CDR3 has 11 amino acids. Trimming pared 1 base from V and 8 bases from J, leaving 6 bases between. The CDR3 loop is CASSLRGEAFF. CDR3 bases: TGCGCCAGCAGCTTGAGGGGGGAAGCTTTCTTT.

The chain combines TRBV5-4 with TRBJ2-3; 7 nucleotides line up with TRBD1. CDR3 size: 15 residues. The germline CDR1 and CDR2 sequences are SGHNT and YYREEE (reference sequence). V lost 3 bases to trimming and J lost 5 bases; unmatched junction nucleotides: 9. In nucleotides, the CDR3 is TGTGCCAGCAGCTACAAGGGACAGATCCAAGATACGCAGTATTTT. Amino acid sequence: CASSYKGQIQDTQYF.

The chain has TRBV9 and TRBJ1-1; D gene unclear. Trimming removed 4 bases from V and 6 bases from J, with 16 bases in between. In germline, CDR1 is SGDLS, CDR2 YYNGEE. The CDR3 spans 14 residues. CDR3 sequence reads: CASSPRLDSPEAFF. The CDR3 DNA follows: TGTGCCAGCAGCCCCAGACTTGATTCCCCTGAAGCTTTCTTT.

CDR3: CASSSRFGDTEAFF. CDR3 nucleotides: TGTGCCAGCAGCTCCCGTTTCGGGGACACTGAAGCTTTCTTT. The rearrangement joins TRBV11-3 to TRBJ1-1; D remains ambiguous. This CDR3 has 14 residues. V gave up 4 bases and J gave up 3 bases, with 12 bases separating them. Germline values: CDR1 SGHNT, CDR2 YENEEA.

This clone came up once. The chain carries TRBV29-1 and TRBJ2-7, with TRBD1 as a possible D gene (6 bases). The V end lost 6 bases, the J end lost 2 bases, and 26 bases lay between the germline ends. Germline CDR1 SQVTM, CDR2 ANQGSEA. This CDR3 spans 17 amino acids. CDR3 DNA: TGCAGCGTGGGGACCCCGAAGGGGGTTGGGGCCCCCTACGAGCAGTACTTC. It specifies CSVGTPKGVGAPYEQYF.